One and the same sample provided the 28 T cell receptor beta chains below, sequenced in a study of blood T cell repertoires in COVID-19. Data came from immunoSEQ multiplex PCR; TCRdb stores just in-frame clones and leaves some out. Counted here are around 250,000 clones, about 80% occurring once; the ten biggest clones make up around 7.8%. The specimen sequenced was peripheral blood. The receptors come from a human donor in a cohort sampled during active COVID-19.

The chain joins TRBV4-3 to TRBJ2-3; TRBD2 matches at 9 bases. Losses at the gene ends were 4 bases for V and 4 bases for J; bases not matched to a gene: 9. CDR1 LGHNA and CDR2 YSLEER come from the germline V gene. CDR3 length equals 16 residues. In DNA form, the CDR3 reads TGCGCCAGCAGCCGGTATAGCGGGGGTTCCTCAGATACGCAGTATTTT. Translating it yields CASSRYSGGSSDTQYF.

The chain links TRBV5-1 to TRBJ2-2; 7 bases are a match to TRBD1. The trim removed 3 bases at V and 4 bases at J, leaving 3 bases unmatched. The CDR3 loop spans 14 amino acids. Germline CDR1 and CDR2: SGHRS and YFSETQ. The CDR3 protein is CASSSGQATGELFF. The CDR3 coding sequence is TGCGCCAGCAGCTCTGGACAGGCCACCGGGGAGCTGTTTTTT.

The gene calls are TRBV7-9 and TRBJ1-1; 9 bases match TRBD1. V shed 5 bases and J 4 bases; nucleotides not matched to a gene: 2. The V gene's germline CDR1 is SEHNR and CDR2 FQNEAQ (reference sequence). The CDR3 extends over 13 amino acids. The CDR3 is CASSTDRGTEAFF. DNA of the CDR3: TGTGCCAGCAGCACGGACAGGGGCACTGAAGCTTTCTTT.

This rearrangement joins TRBV6-2 or TRBV6-3 to TRBJ2-7; unclear D gene. Germline CDR1 MNHEY, CDR2 SVGEGT. The CDR3 runs 16 residues. V lost 1 base, J lost 3 bases, and 16 bases lay in between. In nucleotides, the CDR3 is TGTGCCAGCAGTTACTTCGAGGCCGGAGAAAACTACGAGCAGTACTTC. Translation gives CASSYFEAGENYEQYF.

V usage is TRBV6-6 and J usage is TRBJ2-3, with D unclear. The germline gives CDR1 MNHNY, CDR2 SVGAGI (reference sequence). CDR3 length equals 13 residues. V was cut by 10 bases and J by 2 bases, with 13 bases left in between. The CDR3, as DNA: TGTGCCATGAGGCGCGATATCACAGATACGCAGTATTTT. Translating it yields CAMRRDITDTQYF.

On this clone: The sample contains more than one DNA sequence encoding this CDR3. CDR3 nucleotide sequence: TGTGCCAGCAGCCCGGGACAGAACACCGGGGAGCTGTTTTTT. Translating gives CASSPGQNTGELFF. The J gene is TRBJ2-2, the V gene TRBV11-2; D is possibly TRBD1 (6 bases). Germline V gives CDR1 SGHAT, CDR2 FQNNGV. The CDR3 has 14 amino acids. V gave up 5 bases and J gave up 1 base, with 8 bases separating them.

V usage is TRBV9 and J usage is TRBJ1-2; 9 bases are shared with TRBD1. Germline-derived CDR1 and CDR2 are SGDLS and YYNGEE. This CDR3 has 14 residues. Trimming at V came to 3 bases and at J to 3 bases, leaving 3 bases not matched to a gene. CDR3 bases: TGTGCCAGCAGCGCGGGGACAGGGTACTATGGCTACACCTTC. It specifies CASSAGTGYYGYTF.

The genes are TRBV19 and TRBJ1-6; TRBD1 matches at 9 bases. The ends lost 9 bases at V and 5 bases at J; junction bases unmatched: 8. The CDR3 has 15 amino acids. Germline CDR1 and CDR2: LNHDA and SQIVND (reference sequence). DNA of the CDR3: TGTGCCAGCTCCCGGACAGGGGCCCATAATTCACCCCTCCACTTT. It translates to CASSRTGAHNSPLHF.

The CDR3 DNA sequence: TGCGCCAGCAGCCCCCGGGGAAGGGAAACCGGGGAGCTGTTTTTT. This encodes CASSPRGRETGELFF. The rearrangement links TRBV5-1 to TRBJ2-2; a possible D gene is TRBD2 (5 bases). Germline loops: CDR1 SGHRS, CDR2 YFSETQ. The V and J ends lost 4 bases and 5 bases respectively, with 15 bases between them. This CDR3 spans 15 amino acids.

V and J are TRBV7-9 and TRBJ2-2, with 7 bases lining up with TRBD2. CDR1 and CDR2 from the germline V gene are SEHNR and FQNEAQ (reference sequence). The CDR3 runs to 19 residues. After removal of 3 bases from V and 0 bases from J, the junction contained 13 bases not matched to a gene. DNA for the CDR3: TGTGCCAGCAGCTTGTGGCGCGGGAGCCACCTCACGAACACCGGGGAGCTGTTTTTT. This sequence encodes CASSLWRGSHLTNTGELFF.

The J gene is TRBJ2-4, the V gene TRBV5-1, with D perhaps TRBD1 (6 bases). CDR3 length: 17 residues. Trimming left V 1 base short and J 1 base short, with 15 bases between. CDR1 SGHRS and CDR2 YFSETQ come from the germline V gene. The CDR3 nucleotides read TGCGCCAGCAGCTTGCACCAGGGGTGGACGGCCAAAAACATTCAGTACTTC. Protein product: CASSLHQGWTAKNIQYF.

The genes are TRBV24-1 and TRBJ2-1; D might be TRBD1 (5 bases). Germline V gives CDR1 KGHDR, CDR2 SFDVKD. The CDR3 extends over 13 amino acids. Trimming removed 3 bases at V and 9 bases at J, with 11 bases between. The chain's CDR3 is CATSDGARLEQFF. CDR3 nucleotides: TGTGCCACCAGTGATGGGGCCCGGCTTGAGCAGTTCTTC.

The gene calls are TRBV29-1 and TRBJ1-2; perhaps TRBD1 as D (5 bases). The ends were cut back, 6 bases at V and 3 bases at J, with 17 bases in the middle. Germline CDR1 SQVTM, CDR2 ANQGSEA. The CDR3 has 14 residues. The CDR3 DNA reads as TGCAGCGTGGAGACAGAGGCATTCGACTATGGCTACACCTTC. Protein sequence: CSVETEAFDYGYTF.

The chain employs TRBV9 and TRBJ1-4, with 7 bases that match TRBD1. This CDR3 spans 16 amino acids. Germline-derived CDR1 and CDR2 are SGDLS and YYNGEE. The junction had 5 bases not matched to a gene; V was cut back by 0 bases and J by 3 bases. The chain's CDR3 is CASSVATGVANEKLFF. CDR3 DNA: TGTGCCAGCAGCGTAGCTACAGGGGTGGCTAATGAAAAACTGTTTTTT.

This clone showed up many times. The chain employs TRBV2 and TRBJ1-2; possible D gene TRBD1, 6 bases. The CDR3 covers 13 residues. The V end was cut by 2 bases, the J end by 4 bases, with 8 bases between. Germline V gene sequence: CDR1 SNHLY, CDR2 FYNNEI. The DNA for the CDR3 is TGTGCCAGCAGTGAAAGACAGGTCTATGGCTACACCTTC. Its protein is CASSERQVYGYTF.

This clone was observed a single time. V and J are TRBV5-4 and TRBJ1-1; D might be TRBD1 (5 bases). The length of the CDR3 is 15 residues. From germline, CDR1 is SGHNT and CDR2 YYREEE (reference sequence). V lost 2 bases and J 7 bases, leaving 18 bases between the germline ends. CDR3 loop: CASSFSKRGRNEAFF. CDR3 sequence (DNA): TGTGCCAGCAGCTTTAGTAAAAGGGGCCGAAATGAAGCTTTCTTT.

This rearrangement joins TRBV27 to TRBJ2-7; 8 bases map to TRBD1. Germline CDR1 reads MNHEY; CDR2 reads SMNVEV (reference sequence). The CDR3 length is 14 residues. J was trimmed by 5 bases and V by 3 bases; bases with no gene match: 6. CDR3 in DNA: TGTGCCAGCAGTTTGCTCGACAGGGGTCACGAGCAGTACTTC. It is translated as CASSLLDRGHEQYF.

The genes are TRBV2 and TRBJ1-1; D unresolved. CDR1 is SNHLY, CDR2 FYNNEI, per germline. This CDR3 comprises 15 residues. Trimming stripped 6 bases from V and 1 base from J, with 15 bases between. As DNA, the CDR3 is TGTGCCAGCAGACACTCCCCGGGAGGGAACACTGAAGCTTTCTTT. It specifies CASRHSPGGNTEAFF.

The genes are TRBV7-9 and TRBJ1-2; TRBD1 might be the D (5 bases). Germline CDR1 and CDR2: SEHNR and FQNEAQ (reference sequence). The CDR3 covers 15 residues. V was cut by 0 bases and J by 6 bases, with 14 bases left in between. CDR3 sequence (DNA): TGTGCCAGCAGCTTAGCGTCAACCAGGGAGGATGGCTACACCTTC. Its protein is CASSLASTREDGYTF.

This rearrangement joins TRBV19 to TRBJ2-1; D is uncertain. Germline CDR1 reads LNHDA; CDR2 reads SQIVND (reference sequence). Trimming pared 5 bases from V and 4 bases from J, leaving 12 bases between. This CDR3 comprises 14 residues. The chain's CDR3 is CASSPRLAYNEQFF. The CDR3 coding sequence is TGTGCCAGTAGTCCGAGGCTGGCGTACAATGAGCAGTTCTTC.

V usage is TRBV2 and J usage is TRBJ2-3, with TRBD1 matching 8 bases. Unmatched junction bases numbered 7, after V lost 9 bases and J lost 5 bases. Germline V gene sequence: CDR1 SNHLY, CDR2 FYNNEI. The CDR3 is 13 residues long. The CDR3 bases are TGTGCCAGTGACAGGGGCGGGTTAGATACGCAGTATTTT. Encoded protein: CASDRGGLDTQYF.

V gene TRBV5-1 combines with J gene TRBJ2-5, with TRBD2 matching 15 bases. The CDR3 length is 19 residues. The germline V gene encodes CDR1 SGHRS and CDR2 YFSETQ. V shed 5 bases and J 4 bases; nucleotides not matched to a gene: 15. The CDR3 nucleotides read TGCGCCAGCAGAAGCCCGCCCGGGACTAGCGGGGGGATTCGAGAGACCCAGTACTTC. Translating it yields CASRSPPGTSGGIRETQYF.

The chain has TRBV5-4 and TRBJ2-1; the D gene is possibly TRBD1 (5 bases). Germline V gene data show CDR1 as SGHNT and CDR2 as YYREEE (reference sequence). V dropped 1 base and J dropped 6 bases, with 14 bases sitting between them. This CDR3 region has 15 residues. The CDR3 reads CASSLNQGSFNEQFF. CDR3 nucleotide sequence: TGTGCCAGCAGCTTGAACCAGGGCTCTTTCAATGAGCAGTTCTTC.

This chain uses TRBV10-3 with TRBJ1-1; tentative D call: TRBD1 (6 bases). Germline V CDR1 and CDR2: ENHRY, SYGVKD. The CDR3 contains 16 residues. The V gene lost 4 bases and the J gene lost 3 bases, with 18 bases spanning the gap. CDR3: CAISVIGGKGHTEAFF. The CDR3, as DNA: TGTGCCATCAGTGTAATAGGGGGAAAGGGACACACTGAAGCTTTCTTT.

The J gene is TRBJ1-5, the V gene TRBV6-2 or TRBV6-3; 7 positions agree with TRBD1. The CDR3 contains 15 residues. Germline V gene sequence: CDR1 MNHEY, CDR2 SVGEGT. The ends lost 5 bases at V and 2 bases at J; junction bases unmatched: 6. The CDR3 protein is CASSRDSRGNQPQHF. As DNA, the CDR3 is TGTGCCAGCAGTCGGGACAGCCGGGGCAATCAGCCCCAGCATTTT.

The CDR3 loop is CATVSGIANTEAFF. CDR3 coding DNA: TGTGCCACCGTCTCGGGGATTGCGAACACTGAAGCTTTCTTT. The chain links TRBV18 to TRBJ1-1; no firm D call. Trimming removed 10 bases from V and 1 base from J, with 16 bases in between. This CDR3 region has 14 residues. CDR1 is KGHSH, CDR2 LQKENI, per germline.

This chain's CDR3 is CARRRKFRSSYNSPLHF. CDR3 coding DNA: TGTGCCAGAAGGAGGAAGTTTAGAAGCTCCTATAATTCACCCCTCCACTTT. The chain joins TRBV5-3 to TRBJ1-6; D not certain. TRBV5-3 is reported as an ORF; its role is uncertain. CDR3 length: 17 residues. Trimming stripped 5 bases from V and 0 bases from J, with 15 bases between.

This chain uses TRBV19 with TRBJ2-3, with TRBD1 as a possible D gene (6 bases). Germline-derived CDR1 and CDR2 are LNHDA and SQIVND (reference sequence). The CDR3 spans 15 residues. V dropped 3 bases and J dropped 2 bases, with 12 bases sitting between them. The CDR3 loop is CASSIQGLATDTQYF. The CDR3 DNA reads as TGTGCCAGTAGTATTCAGGGGTTGGCCACAGATACGCAGTATTTT.